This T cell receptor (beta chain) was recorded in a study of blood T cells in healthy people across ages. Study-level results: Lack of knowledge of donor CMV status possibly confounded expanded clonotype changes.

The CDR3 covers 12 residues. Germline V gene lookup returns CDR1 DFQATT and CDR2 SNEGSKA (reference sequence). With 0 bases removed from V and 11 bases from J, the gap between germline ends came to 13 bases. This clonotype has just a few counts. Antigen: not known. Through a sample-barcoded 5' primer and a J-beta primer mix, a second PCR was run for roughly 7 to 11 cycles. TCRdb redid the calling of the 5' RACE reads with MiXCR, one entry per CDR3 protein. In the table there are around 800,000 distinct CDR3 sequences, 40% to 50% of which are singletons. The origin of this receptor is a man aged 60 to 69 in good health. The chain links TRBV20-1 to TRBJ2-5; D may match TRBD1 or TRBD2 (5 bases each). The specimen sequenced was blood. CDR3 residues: CSAREEGPEQYF. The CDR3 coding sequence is TGCAGTGCTAGAGAAGAGGGGCCTGAGCAGTACTTC.